This T cell receptor (beta chain) was documented in a study of blood T cell repertoires in COVID-19. The V segment lost 6 bases and the J segment 9 bases; nucleotides outside the gene matches: 13. Germline CDR1 reads MDHEN; CDR2 reads SYDVKM. This CDR3 region has 16 residues. The protocol was immunoSEQ multiplex PCR, while the TCRdb copy is restricted to in-frame clones and leaves out a portion. The table includes around 180,000 clones, approximately 85% detected once. This chain connects TRBV28 to TRBJ2-1; 11 bases are shared with TRBD2. The sequence was collected from a woman of 80 years or more with acute or convalescent COVID-19. The source material was peripheral blood. Here the CDR3 DNA reads TGTGCCAGCAGCTCCGGGACTAGCGGCCCCCTCGGTGAGCAGTTCTTC. This translates into CASSSGTSGPLGEQFF. Based on the CDR3 plus reference TRBV28 and TRBJ2-1, the full variable domain is DVKVTQSSRYLVKRTGEKVFLECVQDMDHENMFWYRQDPGLGLRLIYFSYDVKMKEKGDIPEGYSVSREKKERFSLILESASTNQTSMYLCASSSGTSGPLGEQFFGPGTRLTVL.